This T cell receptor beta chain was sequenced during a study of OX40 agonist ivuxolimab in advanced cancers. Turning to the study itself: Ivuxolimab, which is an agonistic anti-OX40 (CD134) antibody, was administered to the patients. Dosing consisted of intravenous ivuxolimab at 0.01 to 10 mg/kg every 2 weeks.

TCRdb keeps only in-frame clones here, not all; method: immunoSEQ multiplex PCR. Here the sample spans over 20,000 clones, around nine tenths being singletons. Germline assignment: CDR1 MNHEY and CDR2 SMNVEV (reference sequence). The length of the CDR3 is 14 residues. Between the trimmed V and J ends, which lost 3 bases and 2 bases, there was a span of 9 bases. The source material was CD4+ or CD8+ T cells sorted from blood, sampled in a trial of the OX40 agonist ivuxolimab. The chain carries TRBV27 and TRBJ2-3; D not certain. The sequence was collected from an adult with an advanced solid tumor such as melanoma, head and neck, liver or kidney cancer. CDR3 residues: CASSFVPLTDTQYF. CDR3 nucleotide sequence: TGTGCCAGCAGTTTCGTCCCCCTCACAGATACGCAGTATTTT.